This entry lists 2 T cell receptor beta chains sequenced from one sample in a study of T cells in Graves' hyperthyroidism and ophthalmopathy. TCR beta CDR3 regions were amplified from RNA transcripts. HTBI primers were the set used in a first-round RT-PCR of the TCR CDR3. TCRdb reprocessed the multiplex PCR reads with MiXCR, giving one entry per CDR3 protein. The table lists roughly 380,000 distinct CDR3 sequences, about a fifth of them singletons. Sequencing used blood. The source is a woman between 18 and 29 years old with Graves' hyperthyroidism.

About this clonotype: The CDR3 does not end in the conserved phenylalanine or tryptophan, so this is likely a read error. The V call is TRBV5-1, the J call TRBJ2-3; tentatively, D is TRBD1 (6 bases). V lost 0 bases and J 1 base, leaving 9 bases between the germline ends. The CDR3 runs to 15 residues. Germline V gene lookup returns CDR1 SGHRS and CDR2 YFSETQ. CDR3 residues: CASSLVSGGTDTQYC. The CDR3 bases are TGCGCCAGCAGCTTGGTCTCAGGGGGCACAGATACGCAGTATTGT.

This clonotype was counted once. DNA for the CDR3: TGCAGTGCTAGAAGGGACGGGACGGCTATTGGTGGCTACACCTTC. Protein sequence: CSARRDGTAIGGYTF. The V and J genes are TRBV20-1 and TRBJ1-2, with D possibly being TRBD1 (5 bases). CDR1 and CDR2 from the germline V gene are DFQATT and SNEGSKA (reference sequence). V was clipped by 2 bases and J by 7 bases, with 20 bases between them. The CDR3 runs 15 residues.